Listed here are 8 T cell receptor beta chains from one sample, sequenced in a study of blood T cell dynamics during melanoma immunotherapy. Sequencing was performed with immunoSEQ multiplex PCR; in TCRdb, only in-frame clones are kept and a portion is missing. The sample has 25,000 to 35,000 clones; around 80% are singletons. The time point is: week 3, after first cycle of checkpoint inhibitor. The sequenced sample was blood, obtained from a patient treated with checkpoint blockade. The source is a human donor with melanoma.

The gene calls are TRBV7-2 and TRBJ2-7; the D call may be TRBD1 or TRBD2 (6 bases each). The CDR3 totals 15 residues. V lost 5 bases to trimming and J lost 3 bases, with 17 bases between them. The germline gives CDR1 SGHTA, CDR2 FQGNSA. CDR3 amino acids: CASSIRGGPDYEQYF. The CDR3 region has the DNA TGTGCCAGCAGCATAAGAGGGGGGCCGGACTACGAGCAGTACTTC.

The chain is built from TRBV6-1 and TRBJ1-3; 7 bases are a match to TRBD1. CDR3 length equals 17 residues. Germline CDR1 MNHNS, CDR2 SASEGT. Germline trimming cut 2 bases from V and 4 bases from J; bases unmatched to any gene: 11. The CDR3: CASSEQRGRARGNTIYF. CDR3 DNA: TGTGCCAGCAGTGAACAGAGGGGGCGAGCCAGGGGAAACACCATATATTTT.

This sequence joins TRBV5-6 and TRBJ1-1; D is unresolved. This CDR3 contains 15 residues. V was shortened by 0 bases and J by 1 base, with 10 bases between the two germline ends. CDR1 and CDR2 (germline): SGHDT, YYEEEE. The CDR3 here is CASSLVDRGNTEAFF. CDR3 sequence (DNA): TGTGCCAGCAGCTTGGTGGATAGAGGGAACACTGAAGCTTTCTTT.

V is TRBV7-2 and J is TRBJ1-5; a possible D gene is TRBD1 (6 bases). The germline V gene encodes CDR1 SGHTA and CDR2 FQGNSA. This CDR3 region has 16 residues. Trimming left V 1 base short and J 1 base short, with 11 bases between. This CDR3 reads CASSLVPQGSNQPQHF. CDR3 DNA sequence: TGTGCCAGCAGCTTAGTCCCACAGGGAAGCAATCAGCCCCAGCATTTT.

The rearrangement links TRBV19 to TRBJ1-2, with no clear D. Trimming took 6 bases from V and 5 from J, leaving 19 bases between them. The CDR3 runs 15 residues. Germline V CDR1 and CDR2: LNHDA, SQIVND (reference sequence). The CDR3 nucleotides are TGTGCCAGTAGCCCCGCGGGCGGCGGGAGATATGGCTACACCTTC. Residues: CASSPAGGGRYGYTF.

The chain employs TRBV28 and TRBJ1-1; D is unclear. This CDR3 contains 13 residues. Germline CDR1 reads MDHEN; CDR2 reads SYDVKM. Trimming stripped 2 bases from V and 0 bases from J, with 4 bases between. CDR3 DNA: TGTGCCAGCAGTTTAGTAGTGAACACTGAAGCTTTCTTT. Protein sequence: CASSLVVNTEAFF.

CDR3 sequence: CASSWQRGPYEQYF. The CDR3 DNA sequence: TGTGCCAGTAGTTGGCAACGGGGGCCCTACGAGCAGTACTTC. The chain links TRBV19 to TRBJ2-7; D is tentatively TRBD1 or TRBD2 (6 bases each). Germline CDR1 LNHDA, CDR2 SQIVND (reference sequence). The CDR3 runs 14 residues. The ends were cut back, 5 bases at V and 2 bases at J, with 13 bases in the middle.

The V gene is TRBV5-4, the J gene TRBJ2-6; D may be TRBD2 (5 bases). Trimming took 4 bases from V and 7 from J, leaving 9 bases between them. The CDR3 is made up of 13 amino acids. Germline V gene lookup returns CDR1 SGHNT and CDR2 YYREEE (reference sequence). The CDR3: CASSDYRANVLTF. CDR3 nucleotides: TGTGCCAGCAGCGACTATCGAGCCAACGTCCTGACTTTC.